This record looks at one TCR beta chain sequence and its context. Its antigen remains unknown. The V end was cut by 4 bases, the J end by 6 bases, with 9 bases between. The germline V gene has CDR1 SGHNT and CDR2 YENEEA. This CDR3 is 13 amino acids long. The data stem from a study of cytomegalovirus exposure and HLA in healthy donors. PCR was performed using 60 Vbeta and 13 Jbeta primers. Original data processing: An analysis that came later counted tens of millions of unique TCR beta chains, approximately 10 million shared. The table came from immunoSEQ multiplex PCR; TCRdb's copy has only in-frame clones and leaves some out. V and J calls and clone size are copied from that table; D and trimming were computed from the DNA. The sample has fewer than 110,000 clones; more than 65% are singletons. The study's findings and limits: As immune exposure information, only CMV serostatus was available. Reported performance of the classifier showed diagnosis of cytomegalovirus status with high specificity and sensitivity.

This chain links TRBV11-3 with TRBJ2-2; a possible D gene is TRBD1 (6 bases). The sample was PBMCs. The clonotype was recovered from a woman between 18 and 29 years old in good health and CMV-seropositive. CDR3 loop: CASSSNRAGELFF. As DNA, the CDR3 is TGTGCCAGCAGCTCGAACAGGGCCGGGGAGCTGTTTTTT.